The rows below give T cell receptor beta chains drawn from one sample of a study of T cell repertoires in cytomegalovirus infection. TCRdb analysed the reads with MiXCR anew, one entry per CDR3 protein. This repertoire shows about 830,000 distinct CDR3 sequences, roughly 33% found once; its top ten account for around 12%. These receptors have no identified antigens. The sample here was cultured CD8+ T cells from PBMCs, taken from culture after CMV antigen stimulation. These receptors were collected from a human donor in good health (CMV status not recorded). Some clones in this sample may be carry-over from other donors' samples. CDR3s include the opening cysteine and the closing phenylalanine or tryptophan. The order of the fields is CDR3 DNA, CDR3 protein, clone size, V gene, J gene, D gene. The D gene is left open where the match is weak. Size is stated for part of the rows, as once, few or many counts, or as a class when the clone is expanded.

TGCGCCAGCAGCCTTGGGACAGGGGATGGGGAAAAACTGTTTTTT,CASSLGTGDGEKLFF,many,TRBV4-1,TRBJ1-4,TRBD1
TGTGCCACCTCGGGCCGAGACAGCCGTTCCACCGTCAACAATGAGCAGTTCTTC,CATSGRDSRSTVNNEQFF,-,TRBV10-3,TRBJ2-1,-
TGTGCCAGCAGTGATATAGGGACGGAAGCTTTCTTT,CASSDIGTEAFF,many,TRBV6-1,TRBJ1-1,-
TGTGCCAGCTCCCCGGGACAGGGGGCTATGGATAATTCACCCCTCCACTTT,CASSPGQGAMDNSPLHF,few,TRBV18,TRBJ1-6,TRBD1
TGCGCGTCGTGGGGAAACGAGCAGTACTTC,CASWGNEQYF,-,TRBV10-2,TRBJ2-7,-
TGTGCCAGCAGTATATTTACCGAGGGGAGGGGAGAGACCCAGTACTTC,CASSIFTEGRGETQYF,-,TRBV6-2/TRBV6-3,TRBJ2-5,TRBD2
TGTGCCAGTAGGGAAGGGCCCCTGGACACTGAAGCTTTCTTT,CASREGPLDTEAFF,-,TRBV19,TRBJ1-1,-
TGTGCCAGCAGCACCGACAGTACCTCCTACAATGAGCAGTTCTTC,CASSTDSTSYNEQFF,-,TRBV9,TRBJ2-1,-
TGTGCCAGTAGTATAGTTGGGAAAAATCAGCCCCAGCATTTT,CASSIVGKNQPQHF,-,TRBV19,TRBJ1-5,-
TGTGCCAGCAGCTTAGCCCAGACAGGGGCGGACACTGAAGCTTTCTTT,CASSLAQTGADTEAFF,few,TRBV7-9,TRBJ1-1,TRBD1
TGTGCCAGCAGCTTAGGGCGTTCTAGCACAGATACGCAGTATTTT,CASSLGRSSTDTQYF,many,TRBV7-9,TRBJ2-3,-
TGTGCCAGCAGCTCTGCTACGGGGTCAGATACGCAGTATTTT,CASSSATGSDTQYF,-,TRBV7-9,TRBJ2-3,-
TGTGCCAGCAGTTTGCGGGGGATGGGGGAGACCCAGTACTTC,CASSLRGMGETQYF,many,TRBV12-3/TRBV12-4,TRBJ2-5,TRBD2
TGTGCCAGCAGATATAGCGGGGCCGCCTACAATGAGCAGTTCTTC,CASRYSGAAYNEQFF,few,TRBV5-5,TRBJ2-1,TRBD2
TGTGCCAGCAGCTTTGGGCGGGGGAGGCACAATGAGCAGTTCTTC,CASSFGRGRHNEQFF,few,TRBV13,TRBJ2-1,TRBD2
TGTGCCAGCAGCCCTTTTCCACAGGGTGGCACAGATACGCAGTATTTT,CASSPFPQGGTDTQYF,-,TRBV6-1,TRBJ2-3,-
TGTGCCAGCAGTACAGCGGGGTTGGCGGTTCAGTACTTC,CASSTAGLAVQYF,few,TRBV27,TRBJ2-4,TRBD2
TGTGCCAGCAGTCCCCAATGGGGCAGGGGAGGAGATACGCAGTATTTT,CASSPQWGRGGDTQYF,-,TRBV6-2/TRBV6-3,TRBJ2-3,-
TGTGCCAGCACCCGGGGGGGCTATGAGCAGTTCTTC,CASTRGGYEQFF,-,TRBV6-2/TRBV6-3,TRBJ2-1,TRBD2
TGTGCCAGCAAGGACAGGATTGATTCACCCCTCCACTTT,CASKDRIDSPLHF,-,TRBV6-4,TRBJ1-6,TRBD1
TGTGCCATACGCGGGAACTCAGGGTACATCTACAATGAGCAGTTCTTC,CAIRGNSGYIYNEQFF,-,TRBV10-3,TRBJ2-1,-
TGCGCCAGCAGCCAAGGGGCGACAAAAAACTCCTATAATTCACCCCTCCACTTT,CASSQGATKNSYNSPLHF,few,TRBV4-1,TRBJ1-6,-
TGTGCCAGCAGCTTAGCACAGGGGTTGGATTCACCCCTCCACTTT,CASSLAQGLDSPLHF,-,TRBV7-6,TRBJ1-6,TRBD1
TGCGCCAGCAGCTTGGAGGCAGGGTCCCACGAGCAGTACTTC,CASSLEAGSHEQYF,-,TRBV5-1,TRBJ2-7,-
TGTGCCAGCAGTTCGAAGGGGACAGGGCCCCGAATAACTAATGAAAAACTGTTTTTT,CASSSKGTGPRITNEKLFF,-,TRBV12-3/TRBV12-4,TRBJ1-4,TRBD1
TGTGCCATCACCCCGACAGATTTAAATCCGAACTATGGCTACACCTTC,CAITPTDLNPNYGYTF,-,TRBV10-3,TRBJ1-2,-
TGTGCCAGCAGTTTAACTTTAGGGGCCTACGAGCAGTACTTC,CASSLTLGAYEQYF,-,TRBV27,TRBJ2-7,-
TGTGCCAGCAGTTATTCCGGGACTAGCGGGGGGAAGGAGACAGATACGCAGTATTTT,CASSYSGTSGGKETDTQYF,-,TRBV6-5,TRBJ2-3,TRBD2
TGTGCCAGCAGTGAACACAGGGGGAAGGCGGGCAATCAGCCCCAGCATTTT,CASSEHRGKAGNQPQHF,once,TRBV2,TRBJ1-5,TRBD1
TGCAGTGCCTTAGCGGGGGAATCGGCTGTATCCAATGAGCAGTTCTTC,CSALAGESAVSNEQFF,-,TRBV20-1,TRBJ2-1,TRBD2
TGCAGTGCTAGAGCACCAGGTCGAGCGGAAGGAGAGCGCGCGGCGGGAGAGACCCAGTACTTC,CSARAPGRAEGERAAGETQYF,-,TRBV20-1,TRBJ2-5,-
TGTGCCAGCAGTCCTCTTGGACAGGGATTTGGGGCCAACGTCCTGACTTTC,CASSPLGQGFGANVLTF,few,TRBV7-9,TRBJ2-6,TRBD1
TGTGCCAGCAGCCCAGAAGCGGACAGGGCCTTCGAGCAGTACTTC,CASSPEADRAFEQYF,-,TRBV7-9,TRBJ2-7,TRBD1
TGTGCCAGCAGCTTAGATCATCGGGACGAGCAGTACTTC,CASSLDHRDEQYF,once,TRBV7-9,TRBJ2-7,-
TGTGCCAGCAGTTACAGGAGGGGACCTGAAGCTTTCTTT,CASSYRRGPEAFF,-,TRBV6-5,TRBJ1-1,-
TGTGCCAGCAGACAAGACAGGAGGACTGAAGCTTTCTTT,CASRQDRRTEAFF,-,TRBV12-3/TRBV12-4,TRBJ1-1,-
TGCGCCAGCAGCCAAGTCGGGGCAGGGCTCGGAGCTTTCTTT,CASSQVGAGLGAFF,few,TRBV4-1,TRBJ1-1,-
TGTGCCAGCAGCCCCTGGGGGGATCACCCCAATCAGCCCCAGCATTTT,CASSPWGDHPNQPQHF,few,TRBV7-8,TRBJ1-5,-
TGTGCCAGCAGTGAAAACCTCGGGGGAGCAGGAAACATTCAGTACTTC,CASSENLGGAGNIQYF,few,TRBV6-1,TRBJ2-4,-
TGTGCCAGTAGTGCCTCAGGGTTCTACGAGCAGTACTTC,CASSASGFYEQYF,few,TRBV19,TRBJ2-7,-
TGTGCCAGCAGCTTAGAGGCAGGTTCTCCCTACAATGAGCAGTTCTTC,CASSLEAGSPYNEQFF,many,TRBV7-8,TRBJ2-1,-
TGTGCCAGCAGCCAACACTATGCCTCTAGCACAGATACGCAGTATTTT,CASSQHYASSTDTQYF,few,TRBV7-8,TRBJ2-3,-
TGTGCCAGCAGACAATTGGCCAGGGAAGGTGGCGAGCAGTACTTC,CASRQLAREGGEQYF,many,TRBV7-8,TRBJ2-7,-
TGTGCCAGCAGTTTATCGTACGAGGGAAATGAAAAACTGTTTTTT,CASSLSYEGNEKLFF,-,TRBV27,TRBJ1-4,-
TGTGCCAGCAGCCCGGGACTGCGGGGAACCGGGGAGCTGTTTTTT,CASSPGLRGTGELFF,few,TRBV14,TRBJ2-2,-
TGTGCCAGCAGCTTTTCGACTCCGAACACTGAAGCTTTCTTT,CASSFSTPNTEAFF,many,TRBV7-2,TRBJ1-1,-
TGTGCCACCAGGAGAGGGCTCCTTGAAACCTACGAGCAGTACTTC,CATRRGLLETYEQYF,-,TRBV15,TRBJ2-7,-
TGTGCCAGCAGTCCCCGTGGGGGGGCCAGCTCTGGAAACACCATATATTTT,CASSPRGGASSGNTIYF,-,TRBV12-3/TRBV12-4,TRBJ1-3,-
TGTGCCAGCAGCTGGGGACAGGGGAAATCTAACACTGAAGCTTTCTTT,CASSWGQGKSNTEAFF,many,TRBV7-6,TRBJ1-1,TRBD1
TGTGCTAGCAGTATCGGACAGGGAGCTATAGAGCAGTTCTTC,CASSIGQGAIEQFF,few,TRBV7-7,TRBJ2-1,TRBD1
TGTGCCACGACAGGGAGTATGAATGAAAAACTGTTTTTT,CATTGSMNEKLFF,-,TRBV12-3/TRBV12-4,TRBJ1-4,TRBD1
TGTGCCAGTAGTCCCTACAGGGTAGGAGGGGAGACCCAGTACTTC,CASSPYRVGGETQYF,-,TRBV19,TRBJ2-5,-